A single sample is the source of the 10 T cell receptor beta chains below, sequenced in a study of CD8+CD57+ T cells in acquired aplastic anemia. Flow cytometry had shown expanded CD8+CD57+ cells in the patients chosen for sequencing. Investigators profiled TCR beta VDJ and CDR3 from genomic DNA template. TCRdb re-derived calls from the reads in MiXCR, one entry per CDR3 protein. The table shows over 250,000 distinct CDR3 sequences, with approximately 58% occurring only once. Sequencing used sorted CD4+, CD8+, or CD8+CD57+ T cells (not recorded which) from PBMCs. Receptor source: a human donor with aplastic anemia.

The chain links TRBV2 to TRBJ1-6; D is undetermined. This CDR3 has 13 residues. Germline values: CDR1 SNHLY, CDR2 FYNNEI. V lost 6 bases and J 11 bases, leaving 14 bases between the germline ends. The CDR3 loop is CASSDEPGTPLHF. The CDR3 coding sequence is TGTGCCAGCAGCGACGAACCCGGGACACCCCTCCACTTT.

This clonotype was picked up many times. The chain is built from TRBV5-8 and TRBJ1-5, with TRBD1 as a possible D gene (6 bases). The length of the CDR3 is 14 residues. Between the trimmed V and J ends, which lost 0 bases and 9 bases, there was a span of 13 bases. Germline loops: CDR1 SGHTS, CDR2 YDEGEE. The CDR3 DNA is TGTGCCAGCAGCTTGGGGGGGGGGCCCGGGCCCCAGCATTTT. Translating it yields CASSLGGGPGPQHF. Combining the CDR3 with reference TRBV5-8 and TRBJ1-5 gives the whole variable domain EAGVTQSPTHLIKTRGQQATLRCSPISGHTSVYWYQQALGLGLQFLLWYDEGEERNRGNFPPRFSGRQFPNYSSELNVNALELEDSALYLCASSLGGGPGPQHFGDGTRLSIL.

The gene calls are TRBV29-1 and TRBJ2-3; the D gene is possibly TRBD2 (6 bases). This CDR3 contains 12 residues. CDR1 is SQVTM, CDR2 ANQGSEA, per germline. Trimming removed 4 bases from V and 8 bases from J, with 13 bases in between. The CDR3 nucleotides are TGCAGCGTTGCAACCGGGAGACGTACGCAGTATTTT. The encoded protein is CSVATGRRTQYF.

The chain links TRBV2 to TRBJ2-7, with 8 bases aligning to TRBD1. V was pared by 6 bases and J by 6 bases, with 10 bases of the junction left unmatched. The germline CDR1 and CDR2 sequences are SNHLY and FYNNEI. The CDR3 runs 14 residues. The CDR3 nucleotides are TGTGCCAGCAGCCCTTGGAAACAGGGGGGCGAGCAGTACTTC. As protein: CASSPWKQGGEQYF.

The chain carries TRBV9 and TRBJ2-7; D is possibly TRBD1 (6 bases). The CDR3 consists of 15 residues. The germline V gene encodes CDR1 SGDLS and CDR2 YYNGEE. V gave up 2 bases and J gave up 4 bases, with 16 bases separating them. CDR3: CASSVLNREDYEQYF. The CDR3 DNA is TGTGCCAGCAGCGTGCTTAACAGGGAAGATTACGAGCAGTACTTC.

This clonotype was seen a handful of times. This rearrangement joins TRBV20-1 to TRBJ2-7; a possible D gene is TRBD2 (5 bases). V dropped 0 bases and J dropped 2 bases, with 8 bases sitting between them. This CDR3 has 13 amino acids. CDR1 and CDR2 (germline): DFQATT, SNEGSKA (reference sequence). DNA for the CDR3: TGCAGTGCTAGAGACCCCGGGACCTACGAGCAGTACTTC. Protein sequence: CSARDPGTYEQYF.

This CDR3 is CASSGTGGFRNTEAFF. The CDR3 DNA follows: TGTGCCAGCAGCGGGACAGGGGGCTTCCGAAACACTGAAGCTTTCTTT. V and J are TRBV7-9 and TRBJ1-1; 12 positions agree with TRBD1. V shed 5 bases and J 2 bases; nucleotides not matched to a gene: 6. CDR3 size: 16 residues. Germline loops: CDR1 SEHNR, CDR2 FQNEAQ (reference sequence).

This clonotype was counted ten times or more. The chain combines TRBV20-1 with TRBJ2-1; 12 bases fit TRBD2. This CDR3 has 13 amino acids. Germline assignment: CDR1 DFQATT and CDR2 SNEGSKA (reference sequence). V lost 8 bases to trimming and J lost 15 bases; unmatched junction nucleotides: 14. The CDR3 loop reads CSTYFGLAGGWFF. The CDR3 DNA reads TGCAGTACCTATTTCGGGCTAGCGGGAGGGTGGTTCTTC.

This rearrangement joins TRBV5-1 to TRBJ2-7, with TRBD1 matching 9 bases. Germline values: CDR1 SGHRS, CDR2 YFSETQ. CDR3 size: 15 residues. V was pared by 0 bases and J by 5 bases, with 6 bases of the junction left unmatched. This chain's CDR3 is CASSLAGTGSDEQYF. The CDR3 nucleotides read TGCGCCAGCAGCTTGGCCGGGACAGGGTCCGACGAGCAGTACTTC.

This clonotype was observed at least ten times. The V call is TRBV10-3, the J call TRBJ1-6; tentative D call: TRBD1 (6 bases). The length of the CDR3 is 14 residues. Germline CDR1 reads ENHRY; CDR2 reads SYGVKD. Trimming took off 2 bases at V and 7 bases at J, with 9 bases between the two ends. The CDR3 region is CAISEQGYNSPLHF. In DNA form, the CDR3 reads TGTGCCATCAGTGAGCAGGGGTACAATTCACCCCTCCACTTT.